A single sample gave rise to the 20 T cell receptor beta chains below, sequenced in a study of a mutant IDH1 vaccine in newly diagnosed glioma. Time point in this sample: week 5, during vaccination. Each vaccine dose was 300 ug of mutant IDH1 20-mer peptide, with topical imiquimod. The protocol was immunoSEQ multiplex PCR, while the TCRdb copy is restricted to in-frame clones and leaves out a portion. The table has roughly 28,000 clones, around 92% seen once; the top ten hold roughly 20%. Their specific antigens are unknown. The sample here was PBMCs, taken from a glioma patient whose treatment included an IDH1 peptide vaccine. These receptor sequences come from a man younger than 35 with glioma.

The J gene is TRBJ1-2, the V gene TRBV14; 12 bases are a match to TRBD1. Looked up from germline, CDR1 is SGHDN and CDR2 is FVKESK. The CDR3 length is 16 residues. The V gene end was trimmed by 4 bases and the J gene end by 2 bases; junction bases not matched to a gene: 5. CDR3 region: CASSRGTGGSNYGYTF. The CDR3 nucleotides are TGTGCCAGCAGCCGCGGGACAGGGGGCTCGAACTATGGCTACACCTTC.

This clone has only a few counts. The chain has TRBV6-5 and TRBJ2-2; no clear D gene. Trimming stripped 6 bases from V and 6 bases from J, with 8 bases between. CDR1 is MNHEY, CDR2 SVGAGI, per germline. The CDR3 is 12 amino acids. This CDR3 reads CASRYPSGELFF. CDR3 DNA: TGTGCCAGCAGATACCCCTCCGGGGAGCTGTTTTTT.

The chain recombines TRBV5-1 with TRBJ1-1; D is perhaps TRBD1 (6 bases). The CDR3 spans 14 residues. CDR1 and CDR2 from the germline V gene are SGHRS and YFSETQ. V lost 2 bases to trimming and J lost 1 base, with 9 bases between them. The CDR3: CASSLRQENTEAFF. CDR3 DNA sequence: TGCGCCAGCAGCTTACGACAGGAGAACACTGAAGCTTTCTTT.

The rearrangement joins TRBV6-5 to TRBJ1-2; 8 nucleotides line up with TRBD1. Germline loops: CDR1 MNHEY, CDR2 SVGAGI. The CDR3 runs 14 residues. The J segment lost 7 bases and the V segment lost 4 bases, leaving 8 bases of the junction unmatched. The CDR3 bases are TGTGCCAGCAGTTCTAACCAGGGGGCGGTTGGCTACACCTTC. Residues: CASSSNQGAVGYTF.

The chain combines TRBV7-2 with TRBJ1-1; D unclear. CDR3 length equals 12 residues. V lost 2 bases to trimming and J lost 6 bases, with 7 bases between them. The germline V gene encodes CDR1 SGHTA and CDR2 FQGNSA. CDR3 amino acids: CASSLSFAEAFF. CDR3 coding DNA: TGTGCCAGCAGCTTATCGTTCGCTGAAGCTTTCTTT.

The chain has TRBV2 and TRBJ1-5, with unresolved D. CDR1 is SNHLY, CDR2 FYNNEI, per germline. The ends were cut back, 0 bases at V and 4 bases at J, with 4 bases in the middle. This CDR3 is built from 13 residues. The DNA of the CDR3 is TGTGCCAGCAGTGAAGCAGGGAATCAGCCCCAGCATTTT. Its translation: CASSEAGNQPQHF. The variable domain in full, with the rest retrieved from reference TRBV2 and TRBJ1-5, is EPEVTQTPSHQVTQMGQEVILRCVPISNHLYFYWYRQILGQKVEFLVSFYNNEISEKSEIFDDQFSVERPDGSNFTLKIRSTKLEDSAMYFCASSEAGNQPQHFGDGTRLSIL.

The CDR3 protein is CAWSLRLGAYEQYF. The CDR3 DNA reads as TGTGCCTGGAGCCTCAGATTGGGGGCCTACGAGCAGTACTTC. This sequence joins TRBV30 and TRBJ2-7; D is tentatively TRBD1 or TRBD2 (5 bases each). Trimming pared 3 bases from V and 2 bases from J, leaving 14 bases between. The germline gives CDR1 GTSNPN, CDR2 SVGIG (reference sequence). The CDR3 contains 14 residues.

This clone showed up just a few times. The V call is TRBV2, the J call TRBJ1-5; no definite D call. In germline, CDR1 is SNHLY, CDR2 FYNNEI. This CDR3 is 19 amino acids long. V shed 3 bases and J shed 2 bases, with 23 bases lying between them. CDR3 loop: CASSDGDISSILRNQPQHF. The CDR3 nucleotides read TGTGCCAGCAGTGATGGAGACATATCGTCTATCCTTCGCAATCAGCCCCAGCATTTT.

This chain uses TRBV19 with TRBJ2-1; 8 nucleotides match TRBD2. Per germline, CDR1 LNHDA and CDR2 SQIVND (reference sequence). The J segment lost 2 bases and the V segment lost 1 base, leaving 1 base of the junction unmatched. This CDR3 region has 15 residues. CDR3 protein: CASSIVAGPYNEQFF. CDR3 DNA: TGTGCCAGTAGTATAGTAGCGGGGCCCTACAATGAGCAGTTCTTC.

CDR3: CASSLGRNTEAFF. CDR3 sequence (DNA): TGTGCCAGCAGCTTAGGTAGGAACACTGAAGCTTTCTTT. The rearrangement uses TRBV11-1 and TRBJ1-1, with D uncertain. CDR3 length: 13 amino acids. In germline, CDR1 is SGHAT, CDR2 FQDESV (reference sequence). V lost 1 base and J 1 base, leaving 4 bases between the germline ends.

The CDR3 region has the DNA TGTGCCAGTAGGCCGACAGGGGAAAGGAACACTGAAGCTTTCTTT. Amino acid sequence: CASRPTGERNTEAFF. The V gene is TRBV19, the J gene TRBJ1-1; 8 nucleotides align to TRBD1. Germline trimming cut 6 bases from V and 1 base from J; bases unmatched to any gene: 7. Germline CDR1 is LNHDA and CDR2 is SQIVND (reference sequence). The CDR3 runs to 15 residues.

The DNA for the CDR3 is TGTGCCAGCAGGTATAAAACAGGGGGCGCTGGGCAGCCCCAGCATTTT. This encodes CASRYKTGGAGQPQHF. The genes are TRBV6-6 and TRBJ1-5, with TRBD1 matching over 9 bases. Looked up from germline, CDR1 is MNHNY and CDR2 is SVGAGI (reference sequence). The V segment lost 6 bases and the J segment 7 bases; nucleotides outside the gene matches: 13. The CDR3 contains 16 residues.

The chain combines TRBV28 with TRBJ2-7; D not resolved. CDR3 length: 14 residues. Germline assignment: CDR1 MDHEN and CDR2 SYDVKM. V lost 3 bases to trimming and J lost 4 bases, with 13 bases between them. DNA for the CDR3: TGTGCCAGCAGTTTGTCATTTCCCCAGTACGAGCAGTACTTC. Translating it yields CASSLSFPQYEQYF.

This rearrangement joins TRBV6-4 to TRBJ2-7; a weak D match, TRBD1 (5 bases). Looked up from germline, CDR1 is MRHNA and CDR2 is SNTAGT. V dropped 5 bases and J dropped 1 base, with 12 bases sitting between them. The CDR3 runs 14 residues. For the CDR3, the DNA is TGTGCCAGCAGTCCGACAGAATCGTCCTACGAGCAGTACTTC. Translation gives CASSPTESSYEQYF.

This clone was seen once. V and J are TRBV4-3 and TRBJ2-5, with D possibly being TRBD1 or TRBD2 (5 bases each). CDR1 and CDR2 (germline): LGHNA, YSLEER. Trimming removed 5 bases at V and 2 bases at J, with 12 bases between. This CDR3 is built from 14 residues. CDR3 nucleotide sequence: TGCGCCAGCAGCTTCCGGGGCTTACAAGAGACCCAGTACTTC. Translating gives CASSFRGLQETQYF.

The gene calls are TRBV7-2 and TRBJ2-2, with D perhaps TRBD1 (5 bases). The CDR3 spans 14 residues. V was pared by 5 bases and J by 0 bases, with 7 bases between. Germline V gives CDR1 SGHTA, CDR2 FQGNSA. The CDR3 region has the DNA TGTGCCAGCAGCCAGGGCCCGAACACCGGGGAGCTGTTTTTT. It yields the protein CASSQGPNTGELFF.

The chain links TRBV6-5 to TRBJ1-2; 9 bases fit TRBD1. There are 13 residues in the CDR3. After removal of 4 bases from V and 6 bases from J, the junction contained 3 bases not matched to a gene. Germline CDR1 is MNHEY and CDR2 is SVGAGI. CDR3 in DNA: TGTGCCAGCAGTTTGGGGACAGGGAATGGCTACACCTTC. This codes for CASSLGTGNGYTF.

The chain uses TRBV19 and TRBJ1-1; TRBD1 is a possible D gene (5 bases). The CDR3 sequence is 14 residues long. The germline V gene has CDR1 LNHDA and CDR2 SQIVND (reference sequence). V dropped 3 bases and J dropped 2 bases, with 10 bases sitting between them. CDR3: CASSMGQGNTEAFF. The CDR3 DNA is TGTGCCAGTAGTATGGGGCAGGGTAACACTGAAGCTTTCTTT.

The chain uses TRBV4-3 and TRBJ2-3; TRBD2 agrees at 9 bases. CDR3 length: 16 residues. Trimming cost V 5 bases and J 3 bases; bases outside gene matches: 9. Looked up from germline, CDR1 is LGHNA and CDR2 is YSLEER. The CDR3, as DNA: TGCGCCAGCAGCGGGGTAGCGGGAGTGAGGACAGATACGCAGTATTTT. Encoded protein: CASSGVAGVRTDTQYF.

J is TRBJ1-6 and V is TRBV4-1; TRBD1 might be the D (6 bases). V gave up 1 base and J gave up 7 bases, with 11 bases separating them. The CDR3 is made up of 15 amino acids. Germline V gene sequence: CDR1 MGHRA, CDR2 YSYEKL. CDR3 protein: CASSQGGQTNSPLHF. In nucleotides, the CDR3 is TGCGCCAGCAGCCAAGGGGGACAAACAAATTCACCCCTCCACTTT.